Listed here is a single T cell receptor beta chain. This record belongs to a study of OX40 agonist ivuxolimab in advanced cancers. For the study at large: Of the patients, three showed partial responses, one with hepatocellular carcinoma and two with cutaneous melanoma.

Some clones are missing from TCRdb's copy, which holds only in-frame ones; the method was immunoSEQ multiplex PCR. The sample includes about 82,000 clones, 75% to 90% of them seen just once. Germline values: CDR1 LNHDA, CDR2 SQIVND (reference sequence). The CDR3 length is 13 residues. Deletions cut 5 bases from V and 2 bases from J, with 6 bases between. This specimen consisted of CD4+ or CD8+ T cells sorted from blood, obtained in a trial of the OX40 agonist ivuxolimab. This rearrangement joins TRBV19 to TRBJ2-2; D unresolved. This clonotype was sampled from an adult with an advanced solid tumor such as melanoma, head and neck, liver or kidney cancer. The CDR3 region is CASSPLNTGELFF. As DNA, the CDR3 is TGTGCCAGTAGTCCCCTTAACACCGGGGAGCTGTTTTTT.